The 17 T cell receptor beta chains in this list originate from one sample, sequenced in a study of T cells after yellow fever vaccination. TCRdb reanalysed the 5' RACE reads using MiXCR and keeps one entry per CDR3 protein. The repertoire holds roughly 520,000 distinct CDR3 sequences, with 21% as singletons. The sample consisted of PBMCs, taken about 21 days after the first yellow fever vaccination. These receptors were collected from a man between 18 and 29 years old who received the YFV17D yellow fever vaccine.

This chain connects TRBV12-5 to TRBJ2-7, with D perhaps TRBD2 (5 bases). This CDR3 has 15 residues. Germline V gene lookup returns CDR1 LGHNT and CDR2 FRNRAP. Trimming removed 6 bases from V and 2 bases from J, with 17 bases in between. DNA for the CDR3: TGTGCTAGTGGGCCCAGATCAGCCGGGGCCTACGAGCAGTACTTC. It encodes CASGPRSAGAYEQYF.

The V gene is TRBV6-6, the J gene TRBJ1-5; 7 bases align to TRBD1. Trimming took 10 bases from V and 5 from J; bases not matched to a gene: 8. Germline V CDR1 and CDR2: MNHNY, SVGAGI (reference sequence). CDR3 size: 13 residues. CDR3 DNA: TGTGCCACCGCAGACAGGGCGCATCAGCCCCAGCATTTT. This sequence encodes CATADRAHQPQHF.

This clonotype has more than one count but fewer than ten. The rearrangement uses TRBV5-1 and TRBJ2-7, with D hard to call. The V gene lost 4 bases and the J gene lost 4 bases, with 6 bases spanning the gap. Per germline, CDR1 SGHRS and CDR2 YFSETQ. The CDR3 is made up of 11 amino acids. Written as DNA, the CDR3 is TGCGCCAGCAGCGACGTATACGAGCAGTACTTC. Translating it yields CASSDVYEQYF.

This clonotype has a handful of counts. The chain combines TRBV9 with TRBJ2-1; 9 bases map to TRBD2. This CDR3 has 15 amino acids. CDR1 SGDLS and CDR2 YYNGEE come from the germline V gene. J lost 6 bases, V lost 0 bases, and 4 bases had no gene match. As DNA, the CDR3 is TGTGCCAGCAGCGTAGGGCTAGCGGGGACCAATGAGCAGTTCTTC. This gives the protein CASSVGLAGTNEQFF. The full variable domain, with the rest looked up from reference TRBV9 and TRBJ2-1, is DSGVTQTPKHLITATGQRVTLRCSPRSGDLSVYWYQQSLDQGLQFLIQYYNGEERAKGNILERFSAQQFPDLHSELNLSSLELGDSALYFCASSVGLAGTNEQFFGPGTRLTVL.

Ten or more counts support this clonotype. J is TRBJ1-3 and V is TRBV20-1; D not resolved. The CDR3 covers 12 residues. V was trimmed by 5 bases and J by 0 bases, leaving 5 bases between them. Germline lookup yields CDR1 DFQATT and CDR2 SNEGSKA (reference sequence). CDR3 sequence reads: CSAPSSGNTIYF. Written as DNA, the CDR3 is TGCAGTGCTCCCTCCTCTGGAAACACCATATATTTT.

The rearrangement joins TRBV19 to TRBJ2-3, with 8 bases aligning to TRBD2. The CDR3 runs 15 residues. Germline-derived CDR1 and CDR2 are LNHDA and SQIVND (reference sequence). J lost 5 bases, V lost 1 base, and 5 bases had no gene match. The CDR3 DNA reads as TGTGCCAGTAGTATAGCGGGGGGGCCAATAGATACGCAGTATTTT. Protein: CASSIAGGPIDTQYF.

V usage is TRBV4-1 and J usage is TRBJ1-1; 7 bases are shared with TRBD1. The CDR3 runs to 13 residues. V lost 6 bases, J lost 2 bases, and 3 bases stayed unmatched. The germline CDR1 and CDR2 sequences are MGHRA and YSYEKL. This CDR3 reads CASRQGINTEAFF. CDR3 coding DNA: TGCGCCAGCAGACAGGGGATTAACACTGAAGCTTTCTTT.

The chain has TRBV7-8 and TRBJ1-3; the D gene is possibly TRBD1 (6 bases). The V and J ends lost 3 bases and 2 bases respectively, with 17 bases between them. The CDR3 covers 17 residues. Germline CDR1 SGHVS, CDR2 FQNEAQ. The CDR3 spells CASSFGTSQSTGNTIYF. The CDR3 DNA reads TGTGCCAGCAGCTTTGGGACATCCCAATCCACTGGAAACACCATATATTTT. The variable domain in full, completed from reference TRBV7-8 and TRBJ1-3, reads GAGVSQSPRYKVAKRGQDVALRCDPISGHVSLFWYQQALGQGPEFLTYFQNEAQLDKSGLPSDRFFAERPEGSVSTLKIQRTQQEDSAVYLCASSFGTSQSTGNTIYFGEGSWLTVV.

The chain carries TRBV5-6 and TRBJ2-2; weak D call: TRBD2 (5 bases). The V end was cut by 1 base, the J end by 7 bases, with 11 bases between. This CDR3 contains 14 residues. Germline CDR1 and CDR2: SGHDT and YYEEEE. CDR3 nucleotides: TGTGCCAGCAGCTTGTCTAGGAGGAACGGGGAGCTGTTTTTT. Encoded protein: CASSLSRRNGELFF.

The CDR3, as DNA: TGTGCCAGCAGCTTAGGCATGAATGAGCAGTTCTTC. This sequence encodes CASSLGMNEQFF. The chain couples TRBV13 to TRBJ2-1; D not resolved. Trimming shortened V by 0 bases and J by 7 bases, and 4 bases separated the two germline ends. In germline, CDR1 is PRHDT, CDR2 FYEKMQ (reference sequence). The CDR3 sequence is 12 residues long.

This clonotype was counted a few times. The chain uses TRBV5-1 and TRBJ2-3, with 7 positions matching TRBD1. Germline lookup yields CDR1 SGHRS and CDR2 YFSETQ. This CDR3 has 13 amino acids. V lost 9 bases and J lost 3; bases outside the gene matches: 7. CDR3 amino acids: CANPQGDTDTQYF. The CDR3 nucleotides are TGCGCCAACCCCCAGGGGGATACAGATACGCAGTATTTT.

This clonotype turned up a few times. J is TRBJ2-1 and V is TRBV5-1; D tentatively fits TRBD1 or TRBD2 (5 bases each). The CDR3 loop spans 14 amino acids. Trimming pared 0 bases from V and 6 bases from J, leaving 10 bases between. The V gene's germline CDR1 is SGHRS and CDR2 YFSETQ. This CDR3 is CASSLAGAPNEQFF. For the CDR3, the DNA is TGCGCCAGCAGCTTGGCCGGGGCCCCCAATGAGCAGTTCTTC.

The chain is built from TRBV10-2 and TRBJ1-5; TRBD1 might be the D (6 bases). The CDR3 sequence is 12 residues long. Germline lookup yields CDR1 WSHSY and CDR2 SAAADI. V lost 7 bases to trimming and J lost 2 bases, with 6 bases between them. The CDR3 loop is CASTGGNQPQHF. The CDR3 DNA is TGCGCCAGCACAGGGGGCAATCAGCCCCAGCATTTT.

This chain joins TRBV5-1 and TRBJ2-7, with 7 nucleotides matching TRBD1. CDR1 is SGHRS, CDR2 YFSETQ, per germline. CDR3 length: 13 amino acids. J lost 4 bases, V lost 8 bases, and 9 bases had no gene match. The CDR3 region is CASSMRQGYEQYF. In DNA form, the CDR3 reads TGCGCCAGTTCGATGAGACAGGGTTACGAGCAGTACTTC.

V and J are TRBV21-1 and TRBJ2-1; the table gives TRBD1 as D, unverified against the DNA. TRBV21-1 is annotated as a pseudogene. The CDR3 is made up of 16 amino acids. CDR3 sequence reads: CASSLPAGQSGNEQFF. CDR3 bases: TGTGCCAGCAGCTTACCGGCCGGGCAGTCGGGGAATGAGCAGTTCTTC.

This clonotype was counted a few times. The rearrangement joins TRBV20-1 to TRBJ1-1; tentatively, D is TRBD1 (6 bases). The CDR3 is 14 amino acids. V dropped 0 bases and J dropped 2 bases, with 10 bases sitting between them. Germline lookup yields CDR1 DFQATT and CDR2 SNEGSKA (reference sequence). DNA for the CDR3: TGCAGTGCTAGAGATGGGGGACATAACACTGAAGCTTTCTTT. Its translation: CSARDGGHNTEAFF.

This clonotype turned up a few times. The chain links TRBV24-1 to TRBJ2-3; D tentatively fits TRBD1 or TRBD2 (5 bases each). The V gene lost 1 base and the J gene lost 2 bases, with 9 bases spanning the gap. The germline CDR1 and CDR2 sequences are KGHDR and SFDVKD. This CDR3 is built from 15 residues. CDR3 sequence: CATSDFRDDTDTQYF. The DNA for the CDR3 is TGTGCCACCAGTGATTTCCGGGACGACACAGATACGCAGTATTTT.